Each of the 12 T cell receptor beta chains below was sequenced from the same sample in a study of cytomegalovirus exposure and HLA in healthy donors. Method: immunoSEQ multiplex PCR; TCRdb's copy keeps in-frame clones and lacks some. Of under 400,000 clones in the sample, roughly 89% were seen once. The specimen sequenced was PBMCs. Receptors were obtained from a woman younger than 30 in good health and CMV-seronegative.

This sequence joins TRBV27 and TRBJ1-2; tentatively, D is TRBD1 (5 bases). Trimming took off 6 bases at V and 3 bases at J, with 14 bases between the two ends. CDR1 is MNHEY, CDR2 SMNVEV, per germline (reference sequence). This CDR3 comprises 14 residues. The CDR3 protein is CASSWGGGDYGYTF. The CDR3, as DNA: TGTGCCAGCAGCTGGGGGGGAGGGGACTATGGCTACACCTTC.

This chain joins TRBV5-1 and TRBJ1-2; the D gene is possibly TRBD1 (5 bases). Trimming cost V 4 bases and J 4 bases, with 20 bases left between them. From germline, CDR1 is SGHRS and CDR2 YFSETQ. The CDR3 is made up of 16 amino acids. For the CDR3, the DNA is TGCGCCAGCAGCACCCGGGGGATGGGATTGGGCTATGGCTACACCTTC. Protein sequence: CASSTRGMGLGYGYTF.

The V call is TRBV28, the J call TRBJ2-7; 7 bases match TRBD2. With 6 bases clipped from V and 0 bases from J, the junction kept 8 bases outside the gene matches. Germline assignment: CDR1 MDHEN and CDR2 SYDVKM. The CDR3 is 15 residues long. The CDR3 DNA reads TGTGCCAGCAGCCCCACTGGCGGGAGCTCCTACGAGCAGTACTTC. Residues: CASSPTGGSSYEQYF.

This chain uses TRBV4-1 with TRBJ2-5, with 7 bases that match TRBD2. The CDR3 length is 16 residues. CDR1 and CDR2 from the germline V gene are MGHRA and YSYEKL. Unmatched junction bases numbered 11, after V lost 3 bases and J lost 4 bases. CDR3 bases: TGCGCCAGCAGCCACCCACTGGCTAGCGGACGAGAGACCCAGTACTTC. Translation gives CASSHPLASGRETQYF.

This sequence joins TRBV18 and TRBJ2-1, with D perhaps TRBD1 (5 bases). Germline lookup yields CDR1 KGHSH and CDR2 LQKENI. CDR3 size: 15 residues. V dropped 3 bases and J dropped 7 bases, with 16 bases sitting between them. The chain's CDR3 is CASSPRQTRKNEQFF. CDR3 in DNA: TGTGCCAGCTCACCGCGACAGACCCGAAAGAATGAGCAGTTCTTC.

The CDR3 nucleotides read TGTGCCAGCAGTTTAAGGCCAGGGAATGTGGATGGCTACACCTTC. This translates into CASSLRPGNVDGYTF. V and J are TRBV27 and TRBJ1-2, with a possible D match to TRBD1 (5 bases). Per the germline V gene, CDR1 is MNHEY and CDR2 is SMNVEV (reference sequence). Trimming stripped 2 bases from V and 6 bases from J, with 16 bases between. The CDR3 totals 15 residues.

This chain connects TRBV2 to TRBJ2-3; 10 bases agree with TRBD2. Germline lookup yields CDR1 SNHLY and CDR2 FYNNEI. Trimming at V came to 7 bases and at J to 1 base, leaving 5 bases not matched to a gene. The CDR3 runs to 15 residues. The CDR3 protein is CASTFGTSGTDTQYF. The CDR3 region has the DNA TGTGCCAGCACTTTTGGGACTAGCGGCACAGATACGCAGTATTTT.

The genes are TRBV5-5 and TRBJ1-2; D is ambiguous. Per germline, CDR1 SGHKS and CDR2 YYEKEE (reference sequence). The CDR3 is made up of 17 amino acids. The V and J ends lost 0 bases and 4 bases respectively, with 19 bases between them. DNA of the CDR3: TGTGCCAGCAGCTTGGCTCTAGGAGACCACAACCTCTATGGCTACACCTTC. This encodes CASSLALGDHNLYGYTF.

The V gene is TRBV10-3, the J gene TRBJ1-1; 7 nucleotides agree with TRBD1. The CDR3 is 14 residues long. Germline CDR1 and CDR2: ENHRY and SYGVKD. Trimming cost V 7 bases and J 0 bases; bases outside gene matches: 5. CDR3 residues: CAITLQGLNTEAFF. Written as DNA, the CDR3 is TGTGCCATCACTTTACAGGGGCTGAACACTGAAGCTTTCTTT.

The gene calls are TRBV11-3 and TRBJ2-3; possibly TRBD1 for D (7 bases). The CDR3 has 14 amino acids. V was clipped by 1 base and J by 6 bases, with 11 bases between them. Germline loops: CDR1 SGHNT, CDR2 YENEEA. The CDR3 bases are TGTGCCAGCAGCTTAGGCAGGGGGGCGGATACGCAGTATTTT. It codes for CASSLGRGADTQYF.

Here the CDR3 reads CASSLGLAGNNEQFF. CDR3 nucleotides: TGTGCCAGCAGTTTAGGACTAGCGGGCAACAATGAGCAGTTCTTC. This sequence joins TRBV28 and TRBJ2-1, with 11 bases aligning to TRBD2. J lost 5 bases, V lost 2 bases, and 2 bases had no gene match. The germline gives CDR1 MDHEN, CDR2 SYDVKM. The CDR3 is 15 residues long.

V is TRBV6-6 and J is TRBJ2-1, with 7 positions matching TRBD2. Germline trimming cut 8 bases from V and 8 bases from J; bases unmatched to any gene: 6. This CDR3 has 12 residues. Germline assignment: CDR1 MNHNY and CDR2 SVGAGI (reference sequence). Written as DNA, the CDR3 is TGTGCCAGCGGGAGGGCTATGGATGAGCAGTTCTTC. It yields the protein CASGRAMDEQFF.